A selection of T cell receptor beta chains follows, all from one sample in a study of blood T cell repertoires in COVID-19. Only in-frame clones appear in the TCRdb table, and some are missing; sequencing was by immunoSEQ multiplex PCR. The table shows about 300,000 clones, with 90% occurring only once. The sequenced material came from peripheral blood. The source of these receptors is a woman in her 50s with COVID-19, enrolled during active disease. Both conserved end residues are part of each CDR3. The D gene is left open where the match is weak. Size is omitted from some rows. Given values are once, few, many or a class for expanded clones.

-	TRBV7-2	TRBJ1-1	once	TGTGCCAGCAGCTTAGTACAGATGAACACTGAAGCTTTCTTT	CASSLVQMNTEAFF
TRBD2	TRBV9	TRBJ2-1	-	TGTGCCAGCAGCCCACGGGACTATTTGAATGAGCAGTTCTTC	CASSPRDYLNEQFF
-	TRBV5-5	TRBJ2-2	-	TGTGCCAGCACCCTGGGGGGGGCTCTCCGCGCCGGGGAGCTGTTTTTT	CASTLGGALRAGELFF
-	TRBV5-8	TRBJ1-1	-	TGTGCCAGCAGCTTGCAAGTCGCAGGGCCGAACACTGAAGCTTTCTTT	CASSLQVAGPNTEAFF
TRBD1	TRBV19	TRBJ2-2	-	TGTGCCAGTAGTATGCAGGGGGCGTCAGGGGAGCTGTTTTTT	CASSMQGASGELFF
-	TRBV24-1	TRBJ2-1	-	TGTGCCACCGGTGACTTCAATGAGCAGTTCTTC	CATGDFNEQFF
-	TRBV9	TRBJ2-2	-	TGTGCCAGCAGCGTAGAAAGGGGCCTAAACACCGGGGAGCTGTTTTTT	CASSVERGLNTGELFF
TRBD1	TRBV6-5	TRBJ1-1	-	TGTGCCAGCATAGCGAGCGGACAGGGAAGGACTGAAGCTTTCTTT	CASIASGQGRTEAFF
TRBD1	TRBV5-4	TRBJ2-1	-	TGTGCCAGCAGCCGACTGGACAGGCAACTTTATTATGAGCAGTTCTTC	CASSRLDRQLYYEQFF
-	TRBV10-1	TRBJ2-3	-	TGCGCCAGCAGTGAGCGGAGTATGGGGCTATCGGGTACGCAGTATTTT	CASSERSMGLSGTQYF
TRBD2	TRBV6-5	TRBJ2-1	-	TGTGCCAGCAGTTTCTATAGCGGGAGCTCCTACAATGAGCAGTTCTTC	CASSFYSGSSYNEQFF
TRBD1	TRBV18	TRBJ1-2	-	TGTGCCAGCTCACCGCTAGGGACAGAGTATGGCTACACCTTC	CASSPLGTEYGYTF
TRBD2	TRBV19	TRBJ2-7	-	TGTGCCAGTAGCAATGCGGGGTTAGCGGGGTTCTACGAGCAGTACTTC	CASSNAGLAGFYEQYF
TRBD2	TRBV7-3	TRBJ2-1	few	TGTGCCAGCAGCCCTACTAGCGGCAGCTCCTACAATGAGCAGTTCTTC	CASSPTSGSSYNEQFF
TRBD1	TRBV29-1	TRBJ1-5	once	TGCAGCGTAAAACAGGGGGACGATCAGCCCCAGCATTTT	CSVKQGDDQPQHF
-	TRBV5-1	TRBJ2-6	-	TGCGCCAGCAGCTTGTTTGCAGGGGTGGCCTCTGGGGCCAACGTCCTGACTTTC	CASSLFAGVASGANVLTF
-	TRBV18	TRBJ1-2	once	TGTGCCAGCTCACCAGAGACAGTGAACTATGGCTACACCTTC	CASSPETVNYGYTF
-	TRBV27	TRBJ2-7	-	TGTGCCAGCAGTCTCAGGGGTTTGGGCTACGAGCAGTACTTC	CASSLRGLGYEQYF
-	TRBV19	TRBJ2-7	-	TGTGCCAGTACGCAGGGGAGCTCCTACGAGCAGTACTTC	CASTQGSSYEQYF
TRBD2	TRBV3-1/TRBV3-2	TRBJ2-3	-	TGTGCCAGCAGCCAAGGGACTAGAAGAGATACGCAGTATTTT	CASSQGTRRDTQYF
-	TRBV24-1	TRBJ1-1	-	TGTGCCATCCCGTTTACCCCAGGGGACACTGAAGCTTTCTTT	CAIPFTPGDTEAFF
TRBD1	TRBV7-3	TRBJ1-2	-	TGTGCCAGCAGCCCCACCTCCGGGACAGGGGCCGCTTATGGCTACACCTTC	CASSPTSGTGAAYGYTF
TRBD1	TRBV19	TRBJ2-2	-	TGTGCCAGTAGTCGGTTAGGGACAGGACAGAACACCGGGGAGCTGTTTTTT	CASSRLGTGQNTGELFF
TRBD1	TRBV7-9	TRBJ1-1	-	TGTGCCAGCAGCTTCCAATCGGGACAGGGCCCTGAAGCTTTCTTT	CASSFQSGQGPEAFF